A single T cell receptor (beta chain) is shown here with its context. The antigen is not known. CDR1 is SGHDN, CDR2 FVKESK, per germline. The CDR3 sequence is 13 residues long. Sampling involved one blood draw (2.5 ml) for every donor. This record belongs to a study of monozygotic twins with inflammatory bowel disease. Points from the study as a whole: Discordant twins had repertoire similarity that did not differ from that of concordant twins, possibly from limited power. Among the T cells, different subtypes could not be distinguished.

UMIs bearing a 6-nucleotide sample barcode were added through template switching. After re-calling the 5' RACE reads, TCRdb lists one entry per CDR3 protein, DNA absent. The listing records roughly 150,000 distinct CDR3 sequences. The gene calls are TRBV14 and TRBJ2-7; TCRdb reports TRBD1, a call that lacks DNA to check it against. The sequence was collected from a human donor with ulcerative colitis or Crohn's disease, or a healthy co-twin of an affected twin (not recorded which). Sequencing was performed on blood. The CDR3 sequence: CASSQAGTYEQYF.